Only a few counts were recorded for the clone carrying this T cell receptor beta chain. Antigen unknown. The V and J ends lost 7 bases and 6 bases respectively, with 12 bases between them. The CDR3 extends over 13 amino acids. Germline assignment: CDR1 MNHEY and CDR2 SVGEGT. Constant-segment primers were used for 5'RACE, and the resulting TCR alpha and TCR beta cDNA libraries carried sample barcodes and UMIs. Using its own MiXCR run on the 5' RACE reads, TCRdb lists one record per CDR3 protein. This table holds about 340,000 distinct CDR3 sequences, around an eighth found once. This record belongs to a study of T-cell memory formation after mild COVID-19. In the study overall: The two donors had largely donor-specific TCR clusters.

General study findings and limits: CD4+ bias marked clones expanding day 15 to 37, unlike balanced contracting clones.

The sequence came from a man in his late teens or twenties who had mild COVID-19 (a few samples of this study predate the infection). Cell type and time point are not known. What was sequenced was PBMCs or a T cell subset sorted from them (not recorded which). The chain uses TRBV6-2 or TRBV6-3 and TRBJ2-2; a possible D gene is TRBD2 (6 bases). Written as DNA, the CDR3 is TGTGCCAGCACCGGGACTCGCTCCGGGGAGCTGTTTTTT. Protein product: CASTGTRSGELFF.